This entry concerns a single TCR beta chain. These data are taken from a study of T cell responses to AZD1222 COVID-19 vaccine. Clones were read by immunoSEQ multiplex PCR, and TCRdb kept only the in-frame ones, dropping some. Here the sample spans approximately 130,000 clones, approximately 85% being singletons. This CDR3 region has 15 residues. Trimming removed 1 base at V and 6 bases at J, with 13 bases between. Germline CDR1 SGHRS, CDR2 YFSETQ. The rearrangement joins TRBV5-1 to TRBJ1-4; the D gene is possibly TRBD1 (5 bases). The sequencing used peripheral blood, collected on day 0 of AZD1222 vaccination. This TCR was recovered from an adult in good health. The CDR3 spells CASSLMGRGDEKLFF. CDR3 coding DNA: TGCGCCAGCAGCTTGATGGGGAGGGGAGATGAAAAACTGTTTTTT.